This T cell receptor beta chain stems from a study of radiation and T cells in renal cell carcinoma (dated by TCRdb to about 2020). With respect to the entire study: TCR beta sequencing covered around 50 samples in total, comprising approximately 25 tumors and 27 peripheral blood samples. The final blood draw was performed at 4 weeks after radiation, at the same time as nephrectomy. A total of 4,016,671 unique CDR3 nucleotide sequences, encoding 2.5 million to 3 million unique CDR3 amino acid sequences, were found across all 55 or so samples. Points the paper makes about the study in general: Top tumor clonotypes rose in blood from baseline to 2 weeks post-radiation, then contracted by 4 weeks, suggesting transient expansion of tumor-resident clones. No pretreatment tumor biopsies were available, so the baseline intratumoral presence of clonotypes could not be determined. With a single-armed trial design, the study had no way to address how radiation dose or scheduling affects the TCR repertoire. Changes in the blood repertoire were not tracked past 4 weeks after treatment.

The immunoSEQ kit was used, according to the manufacturer's recommendations, to generate TCR beta libraries from genomic DNA. For library preparation, a first multiplex PCR was performed with proprietary primers, followed by a second PCR in which unique barcodes were added, and bead cleanups were performed after each round. Each sample batch included a kit-provided positive control reaction and a negative control reaction. The final libraries were assessed on an Agilent 4200 TapeStation D1000 ScreenTape, pooled by volume, and quantified by qPCR. Sequencing ran on an Illumina NextSeq500 with a MidOutput 150-cycle cartridge, using 156 Read1 and 15 Index1 cycles with kit custom primers. The pooled library was loaded at roughly 0.93 pM, with an approximately 21% PhiX control spiked in. On the authors' methods: The vendor-processed data were analyzed in R, and a clonotype was defined as all T cells that share the same CDR3 nucleotide sequence. In the clone abundance analyses, frequencies were normalized to the 10,000 most abundant clones in each sample. Public T cell clones, averaging fewer than five per sample, were removed before analysis. Tumor-enriched clonotypes and baseline blood-enriched clonotypes were defined as those with an abundance difference of at least 32-fold between compartments. A beta-binomial differential abundance model was used to identify clonotypes that were expanded or contracted between blood time points. The Baroni-Urbani and Buser coefficient was used to measure tumor-blood repertoire similarity, and groups were compared with two-tailed Wilcoxon tests in R. TCRdb retrieved this table from immuneACCESS and kept in-frame rearrangements only. Not all clones are present; in checked studies, unresolved V genes account for under half, and no reason is known for the remainder. V and J calls and clone size come straight from that table; D and trimming were deduced from the DNA. Counted in this sample were 75,000 to 95,000 clones; about 85% of them appeared once. Under 10% of the sample goes to the ten largest clones.

Details on this clone: Its cognate antigen has yet to be identified. No much larger clone exists at a distance of one base, and base qualities are not known.

The meaning of the sample's time point label: blood 4 weeks post-SBRT, at nephrectomy. What the treatment or condition label conveys for this sample: 15 Gy SBRT to primary tumor, nephrectomy 4 weeks later. The samples were obtained from a clinical trial, where primary renal cell carcinomas were treated with 15 Gy stereotactic body radiation therapy and then removed by nephrectomy 4 weeks afterward. To follow tumor-enriched clonotypes, serial peripheral blood was collected from radiation-treated patients at baseline and at 2 weeks and 4 weeks after SBRT. Renal cell carcinoma with clear cell pathology was present in all patients. Genomic DNA for TCR sequencing was prepared using the QIAamp DNA Blood Mini Kit (Qiagen). Samples were included in the analyses only if all quality control checks were passed. The germline V gene yields ENHRY for CDR1 and SYGVKD for CDR2. The CDR3 measures 13 amino acids from cysteine to phenylalanine. Only CDR3 DNA is held: 39 bases, read in frame from base 1. At the junction V is shortened by 4 bases and J by 6 bases; bases outside the gene matches: 6.

The rearrangement joined TRBV10-3 to TRBJ2-7, and TRBD2 aligns with 7 junction nucleotides. This specimen consisted of blood, obtained from a patient whose treatment included radiotherapy and nephrectomy. The receptor comes from a man in his fifties with renal cell carcinoma. For the CDR3, the sequence is CAISAGRGGEQYF. The DNA sequence follows: TGTGCCATCAGTGCGGGGAGGGGCGGCGAGCAGTACTTC.